Below, 9 T cell receptor beta chains from the same sample are listed, as sequenced in a study of T cells in Graves' hyperthyroidism and ophthalmopathy (dated by TCRdb to between 2018 and 2021). The library was obtained by multiplex PCR. Sequencing was carried out with an Illumina HiSeq 2000. TCR beta CDR3 regions were amplified from RNA transcripts. The TCR CDR3 was subjected to a first round of RT-PCR using the HTBI primer set and the Qiagen OneStep RT-PCR kit. The public sequencing data were trimmed at Q25 with fastp and processed into clonotypes with MiXCR by TCRdb, which kept only in-frame beta chains. One record per CDR3 amino acid sequence lists the most common genes and DNA. This sample has about 840,000 distinct CDR3 sequences in its table, and 38% of those were observed once. The ten largest clones add up to roughly 8.3% of the sample. Sequenced material: blood. The receptors stem from a man aged 18 to 30 with Graves' hyperthyroidism.

This clonotype appeared many times. V gene TRBV7-9 combines with J gene TRBJ2-5; perhaps TRBD2 as D (6 bases). The CDR3 consists of 14 residues. V was pared by 2 bases and J by 2 bases, with 9 bases between. CDR1 SEHNR and CDR2 FQNEAQ come from the germline V gene (reference sequence). The CDR3 spells CASSLNAGQETQYF. The CDR3 DNA sequence: TGTGCCAGCAGCTTAAACGCGGGACAAGAGACCCAGTACTTC.

Many counts were recorded for this clonotype. The DNA for the CDR3 is TGTGCCAGCAGCTTAATTCGACGGTCATACGAGCAGTACTTC. Its protein is CASSLIRRSYEQYF. This chain joins TRBV7-8 and TRBJ2-7; D not resolved. V gave up 2 bases and J gave up 4 bases, with 12 bases separating them. Germline-derived CDR1 and CDR2 are SGHVS and FQNEAQ. This CDR3 is 14 amino acids long.

This clonotype has a count of ten or more. The rearrangement uses TRBV7-6 and TRBJ2-5; unclear D gene. Between the trimmed V and J ends, which lost 5 bases and 5 bases, there was a span of 12 bases. Germline V CDR1 and CDR2: SGHVS, FNYEAQ. The CDR3 totals 13 residues. The DNA of the CDR3 is TGTGCCAGCAGCCCTGCAAGCCCGGAGACCCAGTACTTC. Encoded protein: CASSPASPETQYF.

This clonotype appeared a few times. The chain employs TRBV12-3 or TRBV12-4 and TRBJ1-6; D call uncertain. The V and J ends lost 4 bases and 8 bases respectively, with 12 bases between them. This CDR3 comprises 14 residues. The CDR3 bases are TGTGCCAGCAGTTCGGGTCCAGTAGATTCACCCCTCCACTTT. This gives the protein CASSSGPVDSPLHF.

About this clonotype: Germline is not matched at one junction end, which may reflect a read error. The V and J genes are TRBV2 and TRBJ2-5; D is perhaps TRBD2 (6 bases). This CDR3 comprises 12 residues. Germline loops: CDR1 SNHLY, CDR2 FYNNEI. DNA for the CDR3: TGTGCCAACAGTGGAGGGGTTGAGACCCAGTACTTC. Amino acid sequence: CANSGGVETQYF.

In this sample, this clonotype turned up once. This rearrangement joins TRBV29-1 to TRBJ1-2; D may be TRBD1 (5 bases). Per germline, CDR1 SQVTM and CDR2 ANQGSEA. CDR3 size: 13 residues. The ends were cut back, 3 bases at V and 0 bases at J, with 8 bases in the middle. CDR3 sequence (DNA): TGCAGCGTTGAGTCGGGACCTAACTATGGCTACACCTTC. It yields the protein CSVESGPNYGYTF.

This clonotype came up many times. The chain links TRBV7-2 to TRBJ1-5, with unresolved D. The germline V and J ends were trimmed by 3 bases and 3 bases, with 12 bases remaining between them. The length of the CDR3 is 15 residues. Germline CDR1 is SGHTA and CDR2 is FQGNSA. The CDR3 DNA follows: TGTGCCAGCAGCTTCGGGGTCCGGTACAATCAGCCCCAGCATTTT. Amino acid sequence: CASSFGVRYNQPQHF.

This clonotype was seen many times. The V gene is TRBV6-6, the J gene TRBJ2-5; the match to TRBD2 covers 8 bases. This CDR3 region has 14 residues. V shed 6 bases, J shed 5 bases, and the junction held 8 bases outside the gene matches. Per germline, CDR1 MNHNY and CDR2 SVGAGI (reference sequence). This CDR3 reads CASSPRGLEETQYF. Here the CDR3 DNA reads TGTGCCAGCAGCCCCCGGGGACTAGAGGAGACCCAGTACTTC.

This clonotype was observed many times. The missing conserved phenylalanine or tryptophan at the end of this CDR3 makes a read error likely. This sequence joins TRBV7-6 and TRBJ1-6, with no clear D. Deletions cut 5 bases from V and 7 bases from J, with 6 bases between. CDR3 length: 12 residues. CDR1 and CDR2 (germline): SGHVS, FNYEAQ. This CDR3 is CASSPVNSPLHL. CDR3 nucleotide sequence: TGTGCCAGCAGCCCAGTAAATTCACCCCTCCACCTT.